This note documents a single T cell receptor (beta chain) sequence. The source of the sample is a study of Tregs in tolerant kidney transplant recipients. This table comes from immunoSEQ multiplex PCR, and its TCRdb copy is limited to in-frame clones, with some not included. The table has roughly 250,000 clones, about 80% seen once. The CDR3 consists of 16 residues. CDR1 is MGHRA, CDR2 YSYEKL, per germline. The V segment lost 4 bases and the J segment 2 bases; nucleotides outside the gene matches: 8. This chain links TRBV4-1 with TRBJ2-5; 9 positions agree with TRBD2. Sequenced sample: CD4+ T cells from blood. This TCR came from a human donor in good health. This CDR3 is CASSLSSGTNQETQYF. The CDR3 bases are TGCGCCAGCAGCCTTTCTAGCGGGACCAATCAAGAGACCCAGTACTTC.